The 13 T cell receptor beta chains in this list originate from one sample, sequenced in a study of T cell responses to AZD1222 COVID-19 vaccine. Data came from immunoSEQ multiplex PCR; TCRdb stores just in-frame clones and leaves some out. Here the sample spans roughly 150,000 clones, about nine tenths being singletons. The specimen comprised peripheral blood, sampled 28 days after the second AZD1222 dose. The receptors originated from an adult who received the AZD1222 COVID-19 vaccine.

CDR3 coding DNA: TGTGCCAGCTCACCCAACCCGGGGGGGGAAGCTTTCTTT. Protein product: CASSPNPGGEAFF. The chain is built from TRBV18 and TRBJ1-1, with a weak D call TRBD1 (5 bases). Germline V CDR1 and CDR2: KGHSH, LQKENI. The CDR3 covers 13 residues. With 3 bases removed from V and 8 bases from J, the gap between germline ends came to 13 bases.

V and J are TRBV4-1 and TRBJ2-3; 13 bases line up with TRBD2. Germline lookup yields CDR1 MGHRA and CDR2 YSYEKL. The CDR3 has 15 amino acids. V was pared by 2 bases and J by 8 bases, with 4 bases of the junction left unmatched. Here the CDR3 reads CASSQTSGGVGTQYF. The CDR3 bases are TGCGCCAGCAGCCAAACTAGCGGGGGGGTGGGTACGCAGTATTTT.

The chain has TRBV5-4 and TRBJ1-6, with 10 bases aligning to TRBD1. This CDR3 is built from 17 residues. CDR1 SGHNT and CDR2 YYREEE come from the germline V gene (reference sequence). V dropped 3 bases and J dropped 4; count of bases not matched to a gene: 7. The CDR3 DNA sequence: TGTGCCAGCAGCTCCCGGACAGGGGGAGAGTATAATTCACCCCTCCACTTT. Amino acid sequence: CASSSRTGGEYNSPLHF.

This chain joins TRBV4-1 and TRBJ1-1; 7 bases align to TRBD1. Germline CDR1 is MGHRA and CDR2 is YSYEKL. CDR3 length: 14 residues. The V and J ends lost 2 bases and 10 bases, in that order; junction bases with no gene match: 10. The CDR3 DNA reads as TGCGCCAGCAGCCAACGACAGGGAGATGGGGGAGCTTTCTTT. Its translation: CASSQRQGDGGAFF.

This clone was seen a few times. CDR3 nucleotide sequence: TGTGCCAGCAGCCTAGACAGTTACTCCTACGAGCAGTACTTC. As protein: CASSLDSYSYEQYF. The chain is built from TRBV7-9 and TRBJ2-7, with a tentative D call TRBD1 (5 bases). Germline lookup yields CDR1 SEHNR and CDR2 FQNEAQ (reference sequence). V was shortened by 5 bases and J by 0 bases, with 11 bases between the two germline ends. CDR3 length equals 14 residues.

The chain carries TRBV20-1 and TRBJ1-1; the D is unclear. The CDR3 is 11 amino acids. Germline V lookup: CDR1 DFQATT, CDR2 SNEGSKA (reference sequence). Trimming took 3 bases from V and 7 from J, leaving 9 bases between them. The CDR3 loop reads CSARGGSEAFF. The CDR3 region has the DNA TGCAGTGCTAGGGGCGGGAGTGAAGCTTTCTTT.

This chain uses TRBV5-5 with TRBJ2-3, with D maybe TRBD1 (6 bases). V dropped 4 bases and J dropped 0 bases, with 12 bases sitting between them. This CDR3 spans 15 amino acids. Germline V gene lookup returns CDR1 SGHKS and CDR2 YYEKEE (reference sequence). The CDR3 region is CASSRGQFSTDTQYF. For the CDR3, the DNA is TGTGCCAGCAGCCGTGGACAGTTTAGCACAGATACGCAGTATTTT.

The rearrangement uses TRBV23-1 and TRBJ1-5, with 8 nucleotides matching TRBD1. TRBV23-1 is reported as an ORF; its role is uncertain. There are 19 residues in the CDR3. The J segment lost 3 bases and the V segment lost 8 bases, leaving 21 bases of the junction unmatched. CDR3 sequence: CASLPRRQGLSWPNQPQHF. CDR3 coding DNA: TGCGCCAGCCTACCCCGGAGACAGGGGTTATCCTGGCCCAATCAGCCCCAGCATTTT.

The gene calls are TRBV5-1 and TRBJ2-7, with D perhaps TRBD1 or TRBD2 (5 bases each). Trimming left V 0 bases short and J 3 bases short, with 7 bases between. The CDR3 is made up of 13 amino acids. The germline CDR1 and CDR2 sequences are SGHRS and YFSETQ. The CDR3 bases are TGCGCCAGCAGCTTGGGAGGGGACTACGAGCAGTACTTC. This encodes CASSLGGDYEQYF. Based on the CDR3 plus reference TRBV5-1 and TRBJ2-7, the full variable domain is KAGVTQTPRYLIKTRGQQVTLSCSPISGHRSVSWYQQTPGQGLQFLFEYFSETQRNKGNFPGRFSGRQFSNSRSEMNVSTLELGDSALYLCASSLGGDYEQYFGPGTRLTVT.

CDR3 DNA sequence: TGTGCCAGCGAGGGCCCTTGGGGAACTGAAGCTTTCTTT. This sequence encodes CASEGPWGTEAFF. The V gene is TRBV11-1, the J gene TRBJ1-1; no firm D call. This CDR3 is built from 13 residues. Germline V gives CDR1 SGHAT, CDR2 FQDESV (reference sequence). Trimming shortened V by 8 bases and J by 5 bases, and 15 bases separated the two germline ends. The whole variable domain, remainder taken from reference TRBV11-1 and TRBJ1-1, is EAEVAQSPRYKITEKSQAVAFWCDPISGHATLYWYRQILGQGPELLVQFQDESVVDDSQLPKDRFSAERLKGVDSTLKIQPAELGDSAMYLCASEGPWGTEAFFGQGTRLTVV.

This clone was observed a single time. V gene TRBV11-1 combines with J gene TRBJ1-1, with D unresolved. V lost 5 bases, J lost 6 bases, and 19 bases lay in between. Germline lookup yields CDR1 SGHAT and CDR2 FQDESV (reference sequence). The CDR3 has 15 amino acids. CDR3 amino acids: CASSPIDTRKAEAFF. CDR3 in DNA: TGTGCCAGCAGCCCCATTGACACACGGAAGGCTGAAGCTTTCTTT. Full variable domain (outside the CDR3, taken from reference TRBV11-1 and TRBJ1-1): EAEVAQSPRYKITEKSQAVAFWCDPISGHATLYWYRQILGQGPELLVQFQDESVVDDSQLPKDRFSAERLKGVDSTLKIQPAELGDSAMYLCASSPIDTRKAEAFFGQGTRLTVV.

The chain employs TRBV5-1 and TRBJ2-1; D is unclear. V gave up 0 bases and J gave up 2 bases, with 9 bases separating them. Germline CDR1 is SGHRS and CDR2 is YFSETQ. The CDR3 has 15 amino acids. CDR3 residues: CASSLESGTYNEQFF. The CDR3 DNA sequence: TGCGCCAGCAGCTTGGAAAGTGGCACCTACAATGAGCAGTTCTTC.

This chain connects TRBV24-1 to TRBJ1-2; perhaps TRBD1 as D (6 bases). The CDR3 spans 14 residues. Germline-derived CDR1 and CDR2 are KGHDR and SFDVKD. Between the trimmed V and J ends, which lost 0 bases and 8 bases, there was a span of 12 bases. The CDR3 protein is CATSDLQGPRGYTF. In nucleotides, the CDR3 is TGTGCCACCAGTGATTTGCAGGGGCCTCGGGGCTACACCTTC.